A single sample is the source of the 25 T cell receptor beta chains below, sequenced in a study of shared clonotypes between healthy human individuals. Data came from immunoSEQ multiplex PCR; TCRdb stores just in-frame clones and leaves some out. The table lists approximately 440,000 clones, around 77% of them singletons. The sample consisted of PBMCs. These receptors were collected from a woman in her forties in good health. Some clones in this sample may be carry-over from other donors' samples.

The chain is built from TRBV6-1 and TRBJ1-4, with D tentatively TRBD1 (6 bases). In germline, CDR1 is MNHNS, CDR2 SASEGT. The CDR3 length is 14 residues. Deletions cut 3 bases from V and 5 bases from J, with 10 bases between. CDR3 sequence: CASSDGGANEKLFF. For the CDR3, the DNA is TGTGCCAGCAGTGATGGGGGCGCGAATGAAAAACTGTTTTTT.

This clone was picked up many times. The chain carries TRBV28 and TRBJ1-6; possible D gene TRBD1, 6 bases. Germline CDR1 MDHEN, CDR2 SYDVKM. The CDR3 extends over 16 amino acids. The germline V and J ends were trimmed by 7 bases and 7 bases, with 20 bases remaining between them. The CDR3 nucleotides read TGTGCCAGCAACCTTTCGGGGGCAACGGGGAATTCACCCCTCCACTTT. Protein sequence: CASNLSGATGNSPLHF.

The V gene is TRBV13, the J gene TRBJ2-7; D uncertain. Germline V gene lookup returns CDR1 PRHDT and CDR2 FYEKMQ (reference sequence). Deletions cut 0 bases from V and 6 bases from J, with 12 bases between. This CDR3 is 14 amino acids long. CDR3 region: CASSLGQIRPEQYF. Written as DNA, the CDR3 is TGTGCCAGCAGCTTAGGCCAAATTAGACCCGAGCAGTACTTC. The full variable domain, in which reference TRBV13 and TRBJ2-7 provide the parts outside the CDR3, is AAGVIQSPRHLIKEKRETATLKCYPIPRHDTVYWYQQGPGQDPQFLISFYEKMQSDKGSIPDRFSAQQFSDYHSELNMSSLELGDSALYFCASSLGQIRPEQYFGPGTRLTVT.

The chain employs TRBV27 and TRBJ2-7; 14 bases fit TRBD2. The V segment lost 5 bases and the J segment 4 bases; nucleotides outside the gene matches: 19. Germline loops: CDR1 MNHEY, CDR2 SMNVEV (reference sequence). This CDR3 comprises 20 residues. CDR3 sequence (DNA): TGTGCCAGCAGTGCCGTCCCACCAGGACTAGCGGGAGGATTCGTGTACGAGCAGTACTTC. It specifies CASSAVPPGLAGGFVYEQYF.

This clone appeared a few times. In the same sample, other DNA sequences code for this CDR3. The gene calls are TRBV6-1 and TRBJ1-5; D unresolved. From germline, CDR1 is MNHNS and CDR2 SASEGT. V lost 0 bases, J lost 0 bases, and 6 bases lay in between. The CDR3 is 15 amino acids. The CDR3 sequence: CASSEAGHSNQPQHF. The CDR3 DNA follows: TGTGCCAGCAGTGAAGCGGGTCATAGCAATCAGCCCCAGCATTTT.

The CDR3 protein is CASSREADYSYNEQFF. The CDR3 bases are TGTGCCAGCTCACGGGAAGCGGATTACTCCTACAATGAGCAGTTCTTC. The chain uses TRBV18 and TRBJ2-1; D is perhaps TRBD2 (5 bases). Trimming removed 4 bases from V and 0 bases from J, with 13 bases in between. The V gene's germline CDR1 is KGHSH and CDR2 LQKENI. This CDR3 region has 16 residues. The full variable domain, its missing parts supplied by reference TRBV18 and TRBJ2-1, is NAGVMQNPRHLVRRRGQEARLRCSPMKGHSHVYWYRQLPEEGLKFMVYLQKENIIDESGMPKERFSAEFPKEGPSILRIQQVVRGDSAAYFCASSREADYSYNEQFFGPGTRLTVL.

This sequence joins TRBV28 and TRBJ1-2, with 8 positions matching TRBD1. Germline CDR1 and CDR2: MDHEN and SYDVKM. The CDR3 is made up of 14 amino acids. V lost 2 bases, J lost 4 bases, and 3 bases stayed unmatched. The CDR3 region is CASSLGTGGYGYTF. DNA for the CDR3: TGTGCCAGCAGTTTAGGGACAGGCGGCTATGGCTACACCTTC.

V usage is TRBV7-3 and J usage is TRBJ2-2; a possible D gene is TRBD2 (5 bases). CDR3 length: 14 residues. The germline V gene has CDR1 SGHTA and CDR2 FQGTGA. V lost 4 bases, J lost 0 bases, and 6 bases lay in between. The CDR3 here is CASSSDSNTGELFF. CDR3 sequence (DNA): TGTGCCAGCAGCTCGGACTCGAACACCGGGGAGCTGTTTTTT. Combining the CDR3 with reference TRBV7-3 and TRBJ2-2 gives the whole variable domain GAGVSQTPSNKVTEKGKYVELRCDPISGHTALYWYRQSLGQGPEFLIYFQGTGAADDSGLPNDRFFAVRPEGSVSTLKIQRTERGDSAVYLCASSSDSNTGELFFGEGSRLTVL.

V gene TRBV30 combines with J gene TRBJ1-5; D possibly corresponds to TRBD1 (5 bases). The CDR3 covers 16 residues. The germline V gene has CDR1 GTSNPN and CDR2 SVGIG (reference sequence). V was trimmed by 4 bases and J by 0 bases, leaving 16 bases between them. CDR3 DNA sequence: TGTGCCTGGACTAGGACGGGGGATCCTAGCAATCAGCCCCAGCATTTT. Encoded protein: CAWTRTGDPSNQPQHF.

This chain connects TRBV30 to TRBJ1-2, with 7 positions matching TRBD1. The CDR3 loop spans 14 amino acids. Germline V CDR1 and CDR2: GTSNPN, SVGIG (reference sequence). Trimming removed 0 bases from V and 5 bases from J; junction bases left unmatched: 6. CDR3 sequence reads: CAWSVLGTDYGYTF. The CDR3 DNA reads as TGTGCCTGGAGTGTACTGGGGACAGATTATGGCTACACCTTC.

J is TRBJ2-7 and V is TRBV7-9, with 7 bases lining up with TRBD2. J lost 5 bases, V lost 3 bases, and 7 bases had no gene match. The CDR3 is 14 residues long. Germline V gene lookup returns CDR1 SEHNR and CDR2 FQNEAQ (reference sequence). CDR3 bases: TGTGCCAGCAGCTTTCGGACTAGGGGCGACGAGCAGTACTTC. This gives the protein CASSFRTRGDEQYF.

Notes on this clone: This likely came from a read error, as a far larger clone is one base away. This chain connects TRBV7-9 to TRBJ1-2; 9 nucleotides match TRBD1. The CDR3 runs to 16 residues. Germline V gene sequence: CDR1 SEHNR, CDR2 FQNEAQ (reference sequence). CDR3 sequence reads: CASGLNRGRVDYGYTF. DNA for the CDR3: TGTGCCAGCGGCTTGAACAGGGGGCGGGTGGACTATGGCTACACCTTC.

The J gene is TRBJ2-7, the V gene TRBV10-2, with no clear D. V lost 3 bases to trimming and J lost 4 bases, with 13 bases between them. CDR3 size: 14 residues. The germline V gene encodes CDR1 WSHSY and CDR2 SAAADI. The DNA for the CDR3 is TGCGCCAGCAGTGAAGGGCTGGGCCAATACGAGCAGTACTTC. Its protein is CASSEGLGQYEQYF.

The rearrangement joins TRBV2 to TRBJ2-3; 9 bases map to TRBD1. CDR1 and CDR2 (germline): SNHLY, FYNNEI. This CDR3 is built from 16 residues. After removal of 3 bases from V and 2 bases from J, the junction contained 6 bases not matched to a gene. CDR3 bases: TGTGCCAGCAGTGATATCCGGGACAGGGCCACAGATACGCAGTATTTT. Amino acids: CASSDIRDRATDTQYF.

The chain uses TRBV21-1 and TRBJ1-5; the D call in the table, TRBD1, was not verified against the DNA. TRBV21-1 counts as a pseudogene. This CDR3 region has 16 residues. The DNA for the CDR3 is TGTGCCAGCAGCAGAAATTGGACAGGGGGCCTTCAGCCCCAGCATTTT. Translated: CASSRNWTGGLQPQHF.

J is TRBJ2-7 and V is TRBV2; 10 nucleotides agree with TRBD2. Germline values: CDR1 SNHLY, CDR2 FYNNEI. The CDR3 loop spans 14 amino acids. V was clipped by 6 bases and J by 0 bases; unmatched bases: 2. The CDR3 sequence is CASRSGRASYEQYF. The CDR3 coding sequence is TGTGCCAGCAGGAGCGGGAGGGCCTCCTACGAGCAGTACTTC. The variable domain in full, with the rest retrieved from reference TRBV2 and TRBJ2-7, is EPEVTQTPSHQVTQMGQEVILRCVPISNHLYFYWYRQILGQKVEFLVSFYNNEISEKSEIFDDQFSVERPDGSNFTLKIRSTKLEDSAMYFCASRSGRASYEQYFGPGTRLTVT.

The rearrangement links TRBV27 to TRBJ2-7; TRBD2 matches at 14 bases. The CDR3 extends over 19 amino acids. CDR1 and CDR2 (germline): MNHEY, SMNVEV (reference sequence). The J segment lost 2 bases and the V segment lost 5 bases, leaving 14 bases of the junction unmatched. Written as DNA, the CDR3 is TGTGCCAGCAGTCCTCAACCACCGGGACTAGCGGGAGTTCCCTACGAGCAGTACTTC. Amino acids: CASSPQPPGLAGVPYEQYF.

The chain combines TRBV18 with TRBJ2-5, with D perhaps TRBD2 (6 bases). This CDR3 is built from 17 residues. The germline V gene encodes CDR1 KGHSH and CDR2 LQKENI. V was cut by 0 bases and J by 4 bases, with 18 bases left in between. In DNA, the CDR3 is TGTGCCAGCTCACCACCAGTAGAGGGATGGAGGGGAGAGACCCAGTACTTC. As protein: CASSPPVEGWRGETQYF.

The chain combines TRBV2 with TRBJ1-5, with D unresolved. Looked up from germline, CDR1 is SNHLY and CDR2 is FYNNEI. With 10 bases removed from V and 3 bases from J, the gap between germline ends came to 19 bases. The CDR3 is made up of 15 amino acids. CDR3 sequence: CATRFDGGNNQPQHF. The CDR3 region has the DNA TGTGCCACTAGGTTTGATGGAGGGAACAATCAGCCCCAGCATTTT.

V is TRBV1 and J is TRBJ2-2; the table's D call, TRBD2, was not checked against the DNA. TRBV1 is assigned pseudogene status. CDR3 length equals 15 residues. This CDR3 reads CTSSQAGSNTGELFF. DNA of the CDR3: TGCACCAGCAGCCAAGCGGGATCGAACACCGGGGAGCTGTTTTTT.

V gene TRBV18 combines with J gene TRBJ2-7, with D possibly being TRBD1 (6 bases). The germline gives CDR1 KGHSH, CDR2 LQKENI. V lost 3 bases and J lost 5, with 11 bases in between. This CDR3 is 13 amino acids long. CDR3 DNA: TGTGCCAGCTCACCCCAGACAGGACACGAGCAGTACTTC. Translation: CASSPQTGHEQYF.

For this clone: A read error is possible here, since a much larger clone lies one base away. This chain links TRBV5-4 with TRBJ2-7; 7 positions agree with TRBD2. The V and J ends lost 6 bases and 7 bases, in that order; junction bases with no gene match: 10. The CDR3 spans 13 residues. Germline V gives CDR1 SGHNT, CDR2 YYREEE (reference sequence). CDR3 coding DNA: TGTGCCAGCACCGTTGGGCTAGCGGCGGAGCAGTACTTC. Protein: CASTVGLAAEQYF.

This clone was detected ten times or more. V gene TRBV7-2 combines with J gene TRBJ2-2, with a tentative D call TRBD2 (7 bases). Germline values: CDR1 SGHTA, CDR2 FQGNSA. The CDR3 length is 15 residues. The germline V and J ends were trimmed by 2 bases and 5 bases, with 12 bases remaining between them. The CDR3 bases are TGTGCCAGCAGCTTAAGGCGGGGGCAAACCGGGGAGCTGTTTTTT. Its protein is CASSLRRGQTGELFF.

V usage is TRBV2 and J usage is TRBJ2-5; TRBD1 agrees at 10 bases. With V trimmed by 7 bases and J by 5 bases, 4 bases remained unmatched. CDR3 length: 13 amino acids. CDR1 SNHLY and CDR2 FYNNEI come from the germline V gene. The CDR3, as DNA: TGTGCCAGCAAAGGGACAGGGGTTGAGACCCAGTACTTC. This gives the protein CASKGTGVETQYF.

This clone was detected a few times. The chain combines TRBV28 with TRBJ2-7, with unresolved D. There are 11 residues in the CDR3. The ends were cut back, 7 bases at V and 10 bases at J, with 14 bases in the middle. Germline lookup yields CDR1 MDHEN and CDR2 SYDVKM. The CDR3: CASTTASAQYF. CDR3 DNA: TGTGCCAGCACAACCGCCAGTGCACAGTACTTC.